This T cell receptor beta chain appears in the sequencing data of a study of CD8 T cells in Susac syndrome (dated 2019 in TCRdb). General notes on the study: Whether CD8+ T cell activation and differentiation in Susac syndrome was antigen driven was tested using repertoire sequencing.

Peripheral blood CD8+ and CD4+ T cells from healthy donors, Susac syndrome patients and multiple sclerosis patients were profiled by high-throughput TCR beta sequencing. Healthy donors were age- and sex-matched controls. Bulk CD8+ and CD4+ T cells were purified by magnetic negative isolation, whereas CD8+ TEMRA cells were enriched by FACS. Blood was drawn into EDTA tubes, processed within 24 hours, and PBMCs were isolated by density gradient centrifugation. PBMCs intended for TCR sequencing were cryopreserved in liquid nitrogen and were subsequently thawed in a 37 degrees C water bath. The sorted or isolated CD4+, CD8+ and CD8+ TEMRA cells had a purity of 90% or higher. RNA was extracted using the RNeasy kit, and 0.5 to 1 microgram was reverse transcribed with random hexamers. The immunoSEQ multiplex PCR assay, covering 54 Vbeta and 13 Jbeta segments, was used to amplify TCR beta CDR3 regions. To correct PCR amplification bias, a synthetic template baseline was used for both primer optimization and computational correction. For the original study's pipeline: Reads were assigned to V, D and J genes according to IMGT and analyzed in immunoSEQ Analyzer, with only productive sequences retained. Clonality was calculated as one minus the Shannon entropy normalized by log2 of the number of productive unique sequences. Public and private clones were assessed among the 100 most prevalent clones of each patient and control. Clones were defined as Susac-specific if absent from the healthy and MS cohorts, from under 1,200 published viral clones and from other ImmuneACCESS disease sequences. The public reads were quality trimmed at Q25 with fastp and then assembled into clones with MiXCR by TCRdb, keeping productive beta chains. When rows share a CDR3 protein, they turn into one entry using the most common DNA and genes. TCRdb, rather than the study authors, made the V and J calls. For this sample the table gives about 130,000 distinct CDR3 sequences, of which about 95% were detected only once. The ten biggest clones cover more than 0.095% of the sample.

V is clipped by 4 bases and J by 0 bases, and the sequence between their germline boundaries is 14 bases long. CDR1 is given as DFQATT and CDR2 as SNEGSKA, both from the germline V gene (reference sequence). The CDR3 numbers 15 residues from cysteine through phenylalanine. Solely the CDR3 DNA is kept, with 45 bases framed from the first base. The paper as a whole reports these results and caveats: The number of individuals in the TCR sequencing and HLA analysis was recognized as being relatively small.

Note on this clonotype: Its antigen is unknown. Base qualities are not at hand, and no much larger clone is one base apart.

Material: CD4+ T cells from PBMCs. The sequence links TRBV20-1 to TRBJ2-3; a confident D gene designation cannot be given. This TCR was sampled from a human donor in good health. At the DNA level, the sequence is TGCAGTGCTACGAAAATCGTCTATAGCACAGATACGCAGTATTTT. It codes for CSATKIVYSTDTQYF.